The clone carrying this T cell receptor (beta chain) occurred a few times. One entry per CDR3 protein results from TCRdb running MiXCR on the 5' RACE reads. This sample has about 140,000 distinct CDR3 sequences, with approximately 14% found just once. This sample is drawn from a study of T-cell memory formation after mild COVID-19. The CDR3 extends over 14 amino acids. Losses at the gene ends were 5 bases for V and 2 bases for J; bases not matched to a gene: 6. The sequencing sample was made of PBMCs or a T cell subset sorted from them (not recorded which). The chain links TRBV12-3 or TRBV12-4 to TRBJ2-7, with TRBD1 matching 7 bases. The TCR was taken from an adult woman who had mild COVID-19 (a few samples of this study predate the infection). Cell type and time point are not known. CDR3 sequence (DNA): TGTGCCAGCAGTCTGGATCAGGGGGCCTACGAGCAGTACTTC. It specifies CASSLDQGAYEQYF.